This T cell receptor (beta chain) was identified during a study of response to subunit inactivated influenza vaccine. The ends were cut back, 0 bases at V and 0 bases at J, with 12 bases in the middle. The germline V gene encodes CDR1 GTSNPN and CDR2 SVGIG (reference sequence). This CDR3 spans 15 amino acids. TCRdb passed the RT-PCR reads through MiXCR, listing each CDR3 protein once. The sample has 500,000 to 750,000 distinct CDR3 sequences, 14% seen once. This clonotype was recorded a few times. Sequencing used PBMCs from blood, obtained approximately 12 days after vaccination. The receptor was derived from a man aged 50 to 59 who received an inactivated influenza vaccine. The genes are TRBV30 and TRBJ2-7; D is undetermined. This chain's CDR3 is CAWSVLGLFSYEQYF. In DNA, the CDR3 is TGTGCCTGGAGTGTACTCGGTCTATTCTCCTACGAGCAGTACTTC.